This TCR beta chain was sequenced during a study of T cell responses to AZD1222 COVID-19 vaccine. Notes on the study in general: Targets within unmutated variant regions were reportedly found for nearly half of spike-specific TCRs. After the peak T cell response, and only then, were repertoires sampled.

Profiled with immunoSEQ multiplex PCR; TCRdb holds only in-frame clones, not every one. The sample carries 100,000 to 120,000 clones, roughly four fifths recorded once. In this sample, this clone turned up a few times. Its specificity is not known. The V and J ends lost 4 bases and 1 base respectively, with 11 bases between them. Germline-derived CDR1 and CDR2 are SGHDT and YYEEEE. The CDR3 extends over 14 amino acids. This chain joins TRBV5-6 and TRBJ1-1, with D possibly TRBD1 on 5 matching bases. This material consisted of peripheral blood, taken on day 0 of AZD1222 vaccination. The sequence came from an adult in good health. For the CDR3, the DNA is TGTGCCAGCAGCCCCTACGACAGGAACACTGAAGCTTTCTTT. Translation: CASSPYDRNTEAFF.